This is a list of T cell receptor beta chains from one sample in a study of cytomegalovirus exposure and HLA in healthy donors. TCRdb's table, derived via immunoSEQ multiplex PCR, lists solely in-frame clones and lacks some. The data include 100,000 to 150,000 clones; the top ten clones carry around 3.9%. Sequenced material: PBMCs. The receptors originated from a man between 18 and 29 years old in good health and CMV-seronegative. Each CDR3 is given with its conserved first and last residue. Each record gives: J gene, V gene, D gene, CDR3 length, CDR3 DNA, CDR3 protein. The D gene is left open where the match is weak.

J gene: TRBJ2-7; V gene: TRBV2; D gene: TRBD1; CDR3 length: 10; CDR3 DNA: TGTGCCAGCAGGTCCGGGACAGGGTACTTC; CDR3 protein: CASRSGTGYF
J gene: TRBJ1-1; V gene: TRBV5-1; D gene: -; CDR3 length: 13; CDR3 DNA: TGCGCCAGCAGCCTCGAGTGGTACACTGAAGCTTTCTTT; CDR3 protein: CASSLEWYTEAFF
J gene: TRBJ2-2; V gene: TRBV5-6; D gene: -; CDR3 length: 13; CDR3 DNA: TGTGCCAGCAGCTTAAGCCCGCCCGGGGAGCTGTTTTTT; CDR3 protein: CASSLSPPGELFF
J gene: TRBJ1-5; V gene: TRBV12-5; D gene: -; CDR3 length: 14; CDR3 DNA: TGTGCTAGTGCGTCACAGGGCGGTCATCAGCCCCAGCATTTT; CDR3 protein: CASASQGGHQPQHF
J gene: TRBJ2-5; V gene: TRBV29-1; D gene: TRBD1; CDR3 length: 12; CDR3 DNA: TGCAGCGCAGACGACAGGGAAGAGACCCAGTACTTC; CDR3 protein: CSADDREETQYF
J gene: TRBJ1-2; V gene: TRBV19; D gene: -; CDR3 length: 11; CDR3 DNA: TGTGCCAGTAGTACCCTAGGTGGCTACACCTTC; CDR3 protein: CASSTLGGYTF
J gene: TRBJ2-7; V gene: TRBV7-2; D gene: -; CDR3 length: 13; CDR3 DNA: TGTGCCAGCAGCCGGGACTCTCGGGACGAGCAGTACTTC; CDR3 protein: CASSRDSRDEQYF
J gene: TRBJ2-1; V gene: TRBV5-4; D gene: TRBD2; CDR3 length: 16; CDR3 DNA: TGTGCCAGCAGCTTTGCGGGGGGGAGCTCCTACAATGAGCAGTTCTTC; CDR3 protein: CASSFAGGSSYNEQFF
J gene: TRBJ2-4; V gene: TRBV6-5; D gene: TRBD1; CDR3 length: 15; CDR3 DNA: TGTGCCAGCAGTTCGGGACAGGTGCCTAGGGACATTCAGTACTTC; CDR3 protein: CASSSGQVPRDIQYF
J gene: TRBJ1-3; V gene: TRBV5-1; D gene: TRBD1; CDR3 length: 17; CDR3 DNA: TGCGCCAGCAGCTCCCGGACAGGGGCGAACTCTGGAAACACCATATATTTT; CDR3 protein: CASSSRTGANSGNTIYF
J gene: TRBJ1-2; V gene: TRBV28; D gene: -; CDR3 length: 14; CDR3 DNA: TGTGCCAGCAGTTTACAGGGGAGTGGGTACGGCTACACCTTC; CDR3 protein: CASSLQGSGYGYTF
J gene: TRBJ1-5; V gene: TRBV11-2; D gene: -; CDR3 length: 13; CDR3 DNA: TGTGCCAGCACTACAGGGTTGGGTCAGCCCCAGCATTTT; CDR3 protein: CASTTGLGQPQHF
J gene: TRBJ2-5; V gene: TRBV14; D gene: -; CDR3 length: 14; CDR3 DNA: TGTGCCAGCTCCGGAGGGGTTCTTCAAGAGACCCAGTACTTC; CDR3 protein: CASSGGVLQETQYF
J gene: TRBJ1-1; V gene: TRBV7-8; D gene: -; CDR3 length: 15; CDR3 DNA: TGTGCCAGCAGCTTCAAGCACCAGGCGAACACTGAAGCTTTCTTT; CDR3 protein: CASSFKHQANTEAFF
J gene: TRBJ2-1; V gene: TRBV5-6; D gene: -; CDR3 length: 16; CDR3 DNA: TGTGCCAGCAGCTTTCGAGGTGTTAACTCCTACAATGAGCAGTTCTTC; CDR3 protein: CASSFRGVNSYNEQFF
J gene: TRBJ1-2; V gene: TRBV20-1; D gene: TRBD1; CDR3 length: 11; CDR3 DNA: TGCAGTCTACAGGGGGTCAATGGCTACACCTTC; CDR3 protein: CSLQGVNGYTF
J gene: TRBJ1-1; V gene: TRBV28; D gene: -; CDR3 length: 15; CDR3 DNA: TGTGCCAGCAGTTTATCACAGGGAAGGAGCACTGAAGCTTTCTTT; CDR3 protein: CASSLSQGRSTEAFF
J gene: TRBJ1-1; V gene: TRBV19; D gene: TRBD1; CDR3 length: 13; CDR3 DNA: TGTGCCACAAGAGGACAGGGGAACACTGAAGCTTTCTTT; CDR3 protein: CATRGQGNTEAFF
J gene: TRBJ2-3; V gene: TRBV27; D gene: TRBD2; CDR3 length: 16; CDR3 DNA: TGTGCCACTTCTCTCCCGCGGGGGTTAGACACAGATACGCAGTATTTT; CDR3 protein: CATSLPRGLDTDTQYF
J gene: TRBJ2-3; V gene: TRBV5-1; D gene: -; CDR3 length: 14; CDR3 DNA: TGCGCCAGCAGCCCACGGACTAGCACAGATACGCAGTATTTT; CDR3 protein: CASSPRTSTDTQYF
J gene: TRBJ1-2; V gene: TRBV25-1; D gene: -; CDR3 length: 14; CDR3 DNA: TGTGCCAGCAGAAATCACGGGGCTAACTATGGCTACACCTTC; CDR3 protein: CASRNHGANYGYTF
J gene: TRBJ2-2; V gene: TRBV18; D gene: -; CDR3 length: 14; CDR3 DNA: TGTGCCAGCTCCCCTACCCGGAACACCGGGGAGCTGTTTTTT; CDR3 protein: CASSPTRNTGELFF
J gene: TRBJ2-7; V gene: TRBV2; D gene: -; CDR3 length: 12; CDR3 DNA: TGTGCCAGCAGTGAGGAGACCTACGAGCAGTACTTC; CDR3 protein: CASSEETYEQYF
J gene: TRBJ1-2; V gene: TRBV19; D gene: TRBD1; CDR3 length: 13; CDR3 DNA: TGTGCCAGTAAGAGGGACAGCATCTATGGCTACACCTTC; CDR3 protein: CASKRDSIYGYTF
J gene: TRBJ1-3; V gene: TRBV19; D gene: -; CDR3 length: 14; CDR3 DNA: TGTGCCAGTAGTGCACAGGACTCTGGAAACACCATATATTTT; CDR3 protein: CASSAQDSGNTIYF
J gene: TRBJ1-3; V gene: TRBV4-1; D gene: -; CDR3 length: 15; CDR3 DNA: TGCGCCAGCAGCCAAGACAGGGGCTCTGGAAACACCATATATTTT; CDR3 protein: CASSQDRGSGNTIYF
J gene: TRBJ1-1; V gene: TRBV19; D gene: TRBD1; CDR3 length: 14; CDR3 DNA: TGTGCCAGTGTGGACAGGGGAGTAAATTCTGAAGCTTTCTTT; CDR3 protein: CASVDRGVNSEAFF
J gene: TRBJ1-6; V gene: TRBV2; D gene: -; CDR3 length: 15; CDR3 DNA: TGTGCCAGCAGTAAGGAGCCCTCCTATAATTCACCCCTCCACTTT; CDR3 protein: CASSKEPSYNSPLHF